Shown below are 27 T cell receptor beta chains from a single sample sequenced in a study of identifying expanded T cells in peripheral blood. Libraries were prepared by immunoSEQ multiplex PCR; TCRdb keeps only in-frame clonotypes and omits some of them. Seen here are more than 70,000 clones, approximately 86% observed once, and the top ten hold around 6%. The specimen was blood. The receptor set was obtained from a person between 18 and 75 years old in good health.

Points on this clone: Sequence at one end of the junction differs from germline and may be a read error. The chain is built from TRBV4-1 and TRBJ2-7; D is ambiguous. CDR1 MGHRA and CDR2 YSYEKL come from the germline V gene. This CDR3 has 11 amino acids. This CDR3 is CATSASYEQYF. The DNA for the CDR3 is TGCGCCACCAGCGCTTCCTACGAGCAGTACTTC.

The chain is built from TRBV5-6 and TRBJ2-7; D is unclear. Trimming stripped 1 base from V and 5 bases from J, with 13 bases between. The germline gives CDR1 SGHDT, CDR2 YYEEEE. This CDR3 is 14 amino acids long. CDR3 sequence: CASSLRGPANEQYF. DNA of the CDR3: TGTGCCAGCAGCTTGCGCGGACCCGCTAACGAGCAGTACTTC.

Written as DNA, the CDR3 is TGTGCCAGCAGTCTCGAAAGTTTGCGGCACACTGAAGCTTTCTTT. It translates to CASSLESLRHTEAFF. The genes are TRBV6-6 and TRBJ1-1; D gene ambiguous. There are 15 residues in the CDR3. Germline CDR1 MNHNY, CDR2 SVGAGI (reference sequence). V was trimmed by 5 bases and J by 3 bases, leaving 16 bases between them.

This clone was picked up a small number of times. Here the CDR3 reads CAIMDQWTYEQYF. The CDR3, as DNA: TGTGCCATCATGGATCAGTGGACCTACGAGCAGTACTTC. The rearrangement links TRBV10-3 to TRBJ2-7, with no clear D. This CDR3 is 13 amino acids long. The germline CDR1 and CDR2 sequences are ENHRY and SYGVKD. Between the trimmed V and J ends, which lost 7 bases and 2 bases, there was a span of 12 bases.

This clone was counted once. The V and J genes are TRBV30 and TRBJ2-3; 7 nucleotides line up with TRBD2. Losses at the gene ends were 2 bases for V and 5 bases for J; bases not matched to a gene: 13. The CDR3 is made up of 16 amino acids. Looked up from germline, CDR1 is GTSNPN and CDR2 is SVGIG (reference sequence). The CDR3 sequence is CAWSFEVSPGGDTQYF. CDR3 bases: TGTGCCTGGAGTTTCGAAGTTAGCCCGGGGGGAGATACGCAGTATTTT.

The rearrangement uses TRBV6-6 and TRBJ1-1; D is undetermined. The V end lost 0 bases, the J end lost 2 bases, and 7 bases lay between the germline ends. This CDR3 region has 14 residues. In germline, CDR1 is MNHNY, CDR2 SVGAGI (reference sequence). In nucleotides, the CDR3 is TGTGCCAGCAGTTACTCGAGGGTAAACACTGAAGCTTTCTTT. Translation gives CASSYSRVNTEAFF.

The V and J genes are TRBV28 and TRBJ2-5, with 8 bases lining up with TRBD2. The CDR3 consists of 14 residues. The germline CDR1 and CDR2 sequences are MDHEN and SYDVKM. J lost 6 bases, V lost 7 bases, and 10 bases had no gene match. The CDR3 DNA reads as TGTGCCAGCAAAGCCTCGGGGGGGCCTAAGACCCAGTACTTC. Translation: CASKASGGPKTQYF.

The V and J genes are TRBV7-9 and TRBJ1-3; 9 positions agree with TRBD1. With V trimmed by 2 bases and J by 4 bases, 6 bases remained unmatched. The CDR3 has 16 amino acids. The germline V gene encodes CDR1 SEHNR and CDR2 FQNEAQ (reference sequence). The CDR3 sequence: CASSLSGQGDGNTIYF. The CDR3 region has the DNA TGTGCCAGCAGCTTATCGGGACAGGGTGACGGAAACACCATATATTTT.

The CDR3 sequence: CASSLGGGGTEAFF. The CDR3 nucleotides are TGTGCCAGCAGCTTAGGGGGAGGGGGAACTGAAGCTTTCTTT. The rearrangement links TRBV11-2 to TRBJ1-1; TRBD1 might be the D (6 bases). The germline CDR1 and CDR2 sequences are SGHAT and FQNNGV. V lost 1 base and J lost 5, with 11 bases in between. The CDR3 sequence is 14 residues long. The full variable domain, with the rest looked up from reference TRBV11-2 and TRBJ1-1, is EAGVAQSPRYKIIEKRQSVAFWCNPISGHATLYWYQQILGQGPKLLIQFQNNGVVDDSQLPKDRFSAERLKGVDSTLKIQPAKLEDSAVYLCASSLGGGGTEAFFGQGTRLTVV.

The CDR3 nucleotides read TGTGCCAGCACCTGGGAGCGTGAAAAACTGTTTTTT. Translated: CASTWEREKLFF. The rearrangement links TRBV6-1 to TRBJ1-4; D is uncertain. The V gene's germline CDR1 is MNHNS and CDR2 SASEGT. V was cut by 7 bases and J by 7 bases, with 10 bases left in between. There are 12 residues in the CDR3.

This clone was seen once. The chain combines TRBV2 with TRBJ1-1; D gene unclear. The CDR3 length is 15 residues. V was pared by 6 bases and J by 0 bases, with 14 bases between. Germline loops: CDR1 SNHLY, CDR2 FYNNEI. CDR3 amino acids: CASSLKSHMNTEAFF. CDR3 sequence (DNA): TGTGCCAGCAGCCTGAAGAGTCACATGAACACTGAAGCTTTCTTT.

The chain couples TRBV6-5 to TRBJ1-1; D is undetermined. Trimming pared 2 bases from V and 3 bases from J, leaving 10 bases between. The CDR3 length is 14 residues. Germline-derived CDR1 and CDR2 are MNHEY and SVGAGI. The CDR3 here is CASSYRSLYTEAFF. The CDR3 coding sequence is TGTGCCAGCAGTTACCGGAGTTTGTACACTGAAGCTTTCTTT.

The CDR3 reads CASRPPGTENSPLHF. In DNA form, the CDR3 reads TGCGCCAGCAGACCTCCCGGGACGGAGAATTCACCCCTCCACTTT. This chain uses TRBV5-1 with TRBJ1-6, with D possibly being TRBD1 (5 bases). Trimming took off 5 bases at V and 7 bases at J, with 16 bases between the two ends. CDR1 and CDR2 from the germline V gene are SGHRS and YFSETQ. The CDR3 totals 15 residues.

The chain employs TRBV5-5 and TRBJ1-3, with D maybe TRBD1 (6 bases). Trimming left V 2 bases short and J 0 bases short, with 18 bases between. CDR3 length: 18 amino acids. Germline V gene lookup returns CDR1 SGHKS and CDR2 YYEKEE (reference sequence). The CDR3 sequence: CASSFPRDISFSGNTIYF. The CDR3 nucleotides read TGTGCCAGCAGCTTTCCCCGGGACATCTCTTTCTCTGGAAACACCATATATTTT.

This clone showed up just once. This rearrangement joins TRBV11-3 to TRBJ2-3; perhaps TRBD1 as D (6 bases). Germline V lookup: CDR1 SGHNT, CDR2 YENEEA. There are 17 residues in the CDR3. V gave up 3 bases and J gave up 6 bases, with 22 bases separating them. The CDR3 sequence: CASSFGIGTPLGDTQYF. As DNA, the CDR3 is TGTGCCAGCAGCTTCGGTATCGGGACACCACTCGGGGATACGCAGTATTTT.

This chain connects TRBV7-7 to TRBJ2-7, with 9 nucleotides matching TRBD2. Germline assignment: CDR1 SSHAT and CDR2 FNYEAQ (reference sequence). The CDR3 is 18 residues long. J gave up 2 bases and V 1 base, and 12 bases lay outside the gene matches. The CDR3 bases are TGTGCCAGCAGCTTAGGTATGTCTAGCGGGGCCTTACCCTACGAGCAGTACTTC. This encodes CASSLGMSSGALPYEQYF.

V is TRBV6-1 and J is TRBJ1-1; D gene unclear. The CDR3 totals 13 residues. V was pared by 0 bases and J by 5 bases, with 7 bases between. Germline V gene lookup returns CDR1 MNHNS and CDR2 SASEGT. The chain's CDR3 is CASSEAVGTEAFF. In DNA form, the CDR3 reads TGTGCCAGCAGTGAAGCTGTGGGGACTGAAGCTTTCTTT.

V and J are TRBV5-4 and TRBJ2-5, with 9 bases lining up with TRBD1. CDR3 length: 14 amino acids. The trim removed 3 bases at V and 3 bases at J, leaving 3 bases unmatched. Germline CDR1 reads SGHNT; CDR2 reads YYREEE (reference sequence). The CDR3 region has the DNA TGTGCCAGCAGCTCACAGGGGGCAGAAGAGACCCAGTACTTC. The encoded protein is CASSSQGAEETQYF.

The chain is built from TRBV30 and TRBJ2-2; D perhaps matches TRBD1 (5 bases). Trimming removed 4 bases at V and 7 bases at J, with 13 bases between. In germline, CDR1 is GTSNPN, CDR2 SVGIG (reference sequence). This CDR3 has 13 amino acids. The CDR3 loop is CAWIRFDSGELFF. CDR3 bases: TGTGCCTGGATAAGATTCGACAGCGGGGAGCTGTTTTTT.

The chain couples TRBV4-1 to TRBJ1-6; D remains ambiguous. Germline CDR1 and CDR2: MGHRA and YSYEKL. The V end was cut by 0 bases, the J end by 7 bases, with 13 bases between. CDR3 length: 16 amino acids. The CDR3 nucleotides read TGCGCCAGCAGCCAAGACGATAGGAGGGAGAATTCACCCCTCCACTTT. As protein: CASSQDDRRENSPLHF.

This clone was seen once. The chain uses TRBV4-1 and TRBJ2-5; D possibly corresponds to TRBD2 (5 bases). The ends were cut back, 3 bases at V and 3 bases at J, with 23 bases in the middle. Germline V gene sequence: CDR1 MGHRA, CDR2 YSYEKL. The CDR3 spans 18 residues. The CDR3 is CASSHPTGAVLPKETQYF. The CDR3 nucleotides are TGCGCCAGCAGCCATCCTACCGGAGCGGTACTACCAAAAGAGACCCAGTACTTC.

This chain connects TRBV5-6 to TRBJ2-7; D possibly corresponds to TRBD1 (6 bases). The CDR3 covers 15 residues. Per germline, CDR1 SGHDT and CDR2 YYEEEE. Trimming shortened V by 4 bases and J by 3 bases, and 17 bases separated the two germline ends. The CDR3 sequence is CASSDQGKPRYEQYF. The CDR3 DNA follows: TGTGCCAGCAGCGACCAGGGGAAGCCTCGCTACGAGCAGTACTTC. Together with reference TRBV5-6 and TRBJ2-7, the CDR3 gives the full variable domain: DAGVTQSPTHLIKTRGQQVTLRCSPKSGHDTVSWYQQALGQGPQFIFQYYEEEERQRGNFPDRFSGHQFPNYSSELNVNALLLGDSALYLCASSDQGKPRYEQYFGPGTRLTVT.

The chain carries TRBV9 and TRBJ2-2; D gene ambiguous. The CDR3 spans 12 residues. Germline CDR1 reads SGDLS; CDR2 reads YYNGEE. V dropped 7 bases and J dropped 6 bases, with 10 bases sitting between them. CDR3 loop: CASARYSGELFF. DNA for the CDR3: TGTGCCAGCGCCCGATATTCCGGGGAGCTGTTTTTT.

The gene calls are TRBV2 and TRBJ2-7, with D possibly TRBD1 on 5 matching bases. There are 11 residues in the CDR3. Germline CDR1 is SNHLY and CDR2 is FYNNEI. V was clipped by 8 bases and J by 11 bases, with 16 bases between them. CDR3 bases: TGTGCCAGCTCAAATGAAGGGGTAAAGTACTTC. Residues: CASSNEGVKYF.

Only a few counts were recorded for this clone. This chain connects TRBV11-2 to TRBJ1-1; D is possibly TRBD1 (6 bases). The CDR3 consists of 13 residues. The germline V gene encodes CDR1 SGHAT and CDR2 FQNNGV. V lost 4 bases and J lost 3, with 9 bases in between. Here the CDR3 reads CASSSQGDTEAFF. CDR3 in DNA: TGTGCCAGCAGCTCACAGGGAGACACTGAAGCTTTCTTT.

In this sample, this clone turned up a few times. The CDR3: CASSSRTGAVLRQETQYF. The DNA of the CDR3 is TGCGCCAGCAGCTCTCGGACAGGGGCGGTTCTGAGGCAAGAGACCCAGTACTTC. The V gene is TRBV5-1, the J gene TRBJ2-5; 9 nucleotides align to TRBD1. The ends lost 3 bases at V and 2 bases at J; junction bases unmatched: 14. Germline V gene lookup returns CDR1 SGHRS and CDR2 YFSETQ. CDR3 length: 18 residues. Combining the CDR3 with reference TRBV5-1 and TRBJ2-5 gives the whole variable domain KAGVTQTPRYLIKTRGQQVTLSCSPISGHRSVSWYQQTPGQGLQFLFEYFSETQRNKGNFPGRFSGRQFSNSRSEMNVSTLELGDSALYLCASSSRTGAVLRQETQYFGPGTRLLVL.

This chain connects TRBV7-9 to TRBJ2-6; unclear D gene. From germline, CDR1 is SEHNR and CDR2 FQNEAQ (reference sequence). Trimming removed 3 bases at V and 0 bases at J, with 6 bases between. The CDR3 totals 15 residues. The CDR3 protein is CASSLGFSGANVLTF. The CDR3 nucleotides are TGTGCCAGCAGCTTGGGTTTCTCTGGGGCCAACGTCCTGACTTTC. The full variable domain, its missing parts supplied by reference TRBV7-9 and TRBJ2-6, is DTGVSQNPRHKITKRGQNVTFRCDPISEHNRLYWYRQTLGQGPEFLTYFQNEAQLEKSRLLSDRFSAERPKGSFSTLEIQRTEQGDSAMYLCASSLGFSGANVLTFGAGSRLTVL.